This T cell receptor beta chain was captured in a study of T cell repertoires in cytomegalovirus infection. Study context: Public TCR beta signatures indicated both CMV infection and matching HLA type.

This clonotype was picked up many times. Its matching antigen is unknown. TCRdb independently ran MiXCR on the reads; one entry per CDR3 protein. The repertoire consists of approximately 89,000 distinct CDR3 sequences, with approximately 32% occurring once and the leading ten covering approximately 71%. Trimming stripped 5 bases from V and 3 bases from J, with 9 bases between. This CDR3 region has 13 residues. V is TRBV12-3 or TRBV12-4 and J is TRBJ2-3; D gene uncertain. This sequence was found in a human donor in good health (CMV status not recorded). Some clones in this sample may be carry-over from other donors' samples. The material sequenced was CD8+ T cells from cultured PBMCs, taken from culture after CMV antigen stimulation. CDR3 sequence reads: CASSGHGTDTQYF. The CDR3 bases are TGTGCCAGCAGTGGGCACGGGACAGATACGCAGTATTTT.